This T cell receptor (beta chain) stems from a study of shared clonotypes between healthy human individuals. On the study more broadly: Three plates each covered CD4 naive and memory; CD8 naive two, CD8 memory one.

Each subset's genomic DNA was split evenly across several immunoSEQ plates. Each PCR replicate from the sorted subsets contained about 200 ng DNA, which is tens of thousands of T cell genomes. The table came from immunoSEQ multiplex PCR; TCRdb's copy has only in-frame clones and leaves some out. Of fewer than 130,000 clones listed, just over 65% are singletons. The V gene's germline CDR1 is MGHRA and CDR2 YSYEKL. The CDR3 covers 16 residues. V lost 1 base, J lost 1 base, and 13 bases lay in between. A remark on this clone: Its specificity is unknown.

The study's findings and limits: On the whole, naive subsets had larger estimated richness than memory subsets had.

This chain joins TRBV4-1 and TRBJ1-2; D is undetermined. Specimen: memory CD8+ T cells sorted from blood. Noted subset: CD45RO+ cells pooled with CCR7-negative TemRA cells. The receptor's source is a woman aged 30 to 39 in good health. For the CDR3, the DNA is TGCGCCAGCAGCCAAGTTCCTAAACAGCTTAACTATGGCTACACCTTC. As protein: CASSQVPKQLNYGYTF.